The source of this TCR beta chain is a study of T cells after posttransplantation cyclophosphamide. On the day of bone marrow donation, the related graft donor provided peripheral blood. Whole-study findings and limits: Later post-transplant blood repertoires were often dominated by donor CD8+ memory clones. TRB clonality was highly associated with recipient CMV seropositivity and reactivation. Tissue-infiltrating T cells from skin or gut overlapped little with blood T cells.

Sequencing was performed with immunoSEQ multiplex PCR; in TCRdb, only in-frame clones are kept and a portion is missing. This sample comprises 20,000 to 30,000 clones, none seen once only. This clone was seen ten or more times. Its target is not known. CDR3 length: 14 amino acids. Trimming stripped 1 base from V and 4 bases from J, with 10 bases between. CDR1 is SGDLS and CDR2 is YYNGEE in the germline V gene. Sequencing was carried out using PBMCs. This clonotype was sampled from a man over 45 in good health, CMV-negative, and a related stem cell transplant donor. This chain uses TRBV9 with TRBJ2-3; D is undetermined. The DNA of the CDR3 is TGTGCCAGCAGCGTACTGCTCACACCAGATACGCAGTATTTT. Encoded protein: CASSVLLTPDTQYF.